This entry lists 4 T cell receptor beta chains sequenced from one sample in a study of Ad26.COV2.S vaccination and SARS-CoV-2 variants. Treatment described: some 20 received Ad26.COV2.S at low or high dose, single or two shots; 5 received placebo; per-sample allocation not given. Specimen acquisition occurred on day 63 following the initial vaccine or placebo injection. Here immunoSEQ multiplex PCR was the method, and the copy in TCRdb shows in-frame clones only, minus some. The table lists about 420,000 clones, approximately 88% of them singletons, with less than 4.5% in the top ten. Source: peripheral blood, taken in a trial of Ad26.COV2.S vaccine versus placebo. The source of these receptors is a person between 18 and 60 years old who received the Ad26.COV2.S COVID-19 vaccine or a placebo.

This clone has a handful of counts. The chain combines TRBV10-3 with TRBJ1-6, with a tentative D call TRBD1 (5 bases). Germline V gene data show CDR1 as ENHRY and CDR2 as SYGVKD. Trimming left V 3 bases short and J 0 bases short, with 12 bases between. This CDR3 spans 17 amino acids. In DNA form, the CDR3 reads TGTGCCATCAGTGATCGGAGCAGGGACTCCTATAATTCACCCCTCCACTTT. As protein: CAISDRSRDSYNSPLHF.

To note about this clone: At one boundary the junction diverges from the germline segment, which might be a read error. J is TRBJ2-1 and V is TRBV7-7, with D perhaps matching TRBD2 (5 bases). Germline CDR1 and CDR2: SSHAT and FNYEAQ (reference sequence). The CDR3 extends over 16 amino acids. The CDR3 bases are TGTGCTAGCAGCTTAGCGCTTGGGGTCGGGTACAATGAGCAGTTCTTC. This encodes CASSLALGVGYNEQFF. Full variable domain (outside the CDR3, taken from reference TRBV7-7 and TRBJ2-1): GAGVSQSPRYKVTKRGQDVTLRCDPISSHATLYWYQQALGQGPEFLTYFNYEAQPDKSGLPSDRFSAERPEGSISTLTIQRTEQRDSAMYRCASSLALGVGYNEQFFGPGTRLTVL.

The chain has TRBV6-2 or TRBV6-3 and TRBJ2-5; 7 nucleotides agree with TRBD1. Trimming cost V 5 bases and J 5 bases; bases outside gene matches: 8. The CDR3 runs to 14 residues. The germline V gene encodes CDR1 MNHEY and CDR2 SVGEGT. The CDR3 DNA reads TGTGCCAGCAGTGTCAATGAGGGGGCCGAGACCCAGTACTTC. Amino acid sequence: CASSVNEGAETQYF.

The chain links TRBV29-1 to TRBJ1-5; 8 nucleotides line up with TRBD1. Germline V gene sequence: CDR1 SQVTM, CDR2 ANQGSEA. The junction had 10 bases not matched to a gene; V was cut back by 6 bases and J by 0 bases. This CDR3 has 16 residues. Here the CDR3 DNA reads TGCAGCGTGGGGGGTGACAGGGGTCTTAGCAATCAGCCCCAGCATTTT. Translated, it gives CSVGGDRGLSNQPQHF.